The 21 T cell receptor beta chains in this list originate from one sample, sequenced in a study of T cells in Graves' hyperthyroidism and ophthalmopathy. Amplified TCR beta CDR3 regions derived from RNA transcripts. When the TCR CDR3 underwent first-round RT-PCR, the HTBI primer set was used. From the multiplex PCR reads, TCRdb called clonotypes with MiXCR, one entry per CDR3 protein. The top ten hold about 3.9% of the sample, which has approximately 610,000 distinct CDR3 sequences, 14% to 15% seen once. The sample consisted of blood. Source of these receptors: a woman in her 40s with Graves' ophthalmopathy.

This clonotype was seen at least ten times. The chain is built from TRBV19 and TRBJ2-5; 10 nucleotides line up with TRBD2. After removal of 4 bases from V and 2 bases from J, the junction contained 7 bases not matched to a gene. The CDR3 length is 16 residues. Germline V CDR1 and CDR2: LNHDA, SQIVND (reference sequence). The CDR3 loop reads CASSTGTSVEQETQYF. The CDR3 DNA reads TGTGCCAGTAGTACCGGGACTAGCGTAGAACAAGAGACCCAGTACTTC.

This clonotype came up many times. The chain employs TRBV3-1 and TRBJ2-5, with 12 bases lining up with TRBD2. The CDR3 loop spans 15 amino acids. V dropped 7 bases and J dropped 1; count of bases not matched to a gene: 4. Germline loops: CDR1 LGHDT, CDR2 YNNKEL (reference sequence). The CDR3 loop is CASTGLAGSQETQYF. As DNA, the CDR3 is TGTGCCAGCACCGGACTAGCGGGAAGCCAAGAGACCCAGTACTTC.

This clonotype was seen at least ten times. The DNA of the CDR3 is TGCAGTGCTCCCGGGCTACTAGCGGGAGGAGAGACCCAGTACTTC. Amino acid sequence: CSAPGLLAGGETQYF. The chain uses TRBV20-1 and TRBJ2-5; 12 nucleotides match TRBD2. The CDR3 loop spans 15 amino acids. Per the germline V gene, CDR1 is DFQATT and CDR2 is SNEGSKA (reference sequence). Losses at the gene ends were 5 bases for V and 4 bases for J; bases not matched to a gene: 8.

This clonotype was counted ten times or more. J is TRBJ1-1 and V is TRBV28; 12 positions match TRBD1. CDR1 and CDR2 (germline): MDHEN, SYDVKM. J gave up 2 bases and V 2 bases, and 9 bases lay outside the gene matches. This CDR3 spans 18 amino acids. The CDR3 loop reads CASSLTGTGGAQNTEAFF. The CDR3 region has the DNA TGTGCCAGCAGTTTAACCGGGACAGGGGGCGCCCAAAACACTGAAGCTTTCTTT.

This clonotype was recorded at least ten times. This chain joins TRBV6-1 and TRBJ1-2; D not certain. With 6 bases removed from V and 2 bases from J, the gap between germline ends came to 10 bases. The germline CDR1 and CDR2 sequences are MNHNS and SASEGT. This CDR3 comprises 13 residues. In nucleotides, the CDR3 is TGTGCCAGCAGGGACGGCGAGAACTATGGCTACACCTTC. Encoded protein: CASRDGENYGYTF.

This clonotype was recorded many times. The CDR3 sequence is CATSRVRNTEAFF. As DNA, the CDR3 is TGTGCCACCAGCAGAGTGAGGAACACTGAAGCTTTCTTT. The gene calls are TRBV15 and TRBJ1-1; D remains ambiguous. CDR1 LNHNV and CDR2 YYDKDF come from the germline V gene (reference sequence). The CDR3 has 13 amino acids. Trimming took off 1 base at V and 1 base at J, with 4 bases between the two ends.

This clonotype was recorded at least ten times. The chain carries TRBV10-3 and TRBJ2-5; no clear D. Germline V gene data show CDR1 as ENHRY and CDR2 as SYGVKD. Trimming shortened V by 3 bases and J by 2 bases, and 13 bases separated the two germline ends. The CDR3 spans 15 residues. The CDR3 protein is CAISEIVSEQETQYF. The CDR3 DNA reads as TGTGCCATCAGTGAAATTGTGTCAGAACAAGAGACCCAGTACTTC.

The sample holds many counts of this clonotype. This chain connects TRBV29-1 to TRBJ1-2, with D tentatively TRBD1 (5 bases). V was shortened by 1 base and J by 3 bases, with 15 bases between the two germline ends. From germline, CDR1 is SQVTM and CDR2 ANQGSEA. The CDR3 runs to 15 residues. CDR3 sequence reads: CSVEVFEGMDYGYTF. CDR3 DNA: TGCAGCGTTGAAGTCTTCGAGGGGATGGACTATGGCTACACCTTC.

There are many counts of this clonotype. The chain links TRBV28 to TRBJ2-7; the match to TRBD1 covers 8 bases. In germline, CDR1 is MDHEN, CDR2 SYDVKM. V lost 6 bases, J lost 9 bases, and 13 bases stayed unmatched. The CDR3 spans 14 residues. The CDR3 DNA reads TGTGCCAGCAGCCCGACCCCTGACAGGGGTGTGCAGTACTTC. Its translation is CASSPTPDRGVQYF.

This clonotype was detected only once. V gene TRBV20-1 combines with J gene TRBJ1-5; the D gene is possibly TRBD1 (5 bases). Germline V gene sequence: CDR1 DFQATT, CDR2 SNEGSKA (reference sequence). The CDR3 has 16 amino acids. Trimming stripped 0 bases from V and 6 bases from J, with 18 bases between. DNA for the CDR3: TGCAGTGCTAGAGATTTTGGGGCCCAGGGAACTCAGCCCCAGCATTTT. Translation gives CSARDFGAQGTQPQHF.

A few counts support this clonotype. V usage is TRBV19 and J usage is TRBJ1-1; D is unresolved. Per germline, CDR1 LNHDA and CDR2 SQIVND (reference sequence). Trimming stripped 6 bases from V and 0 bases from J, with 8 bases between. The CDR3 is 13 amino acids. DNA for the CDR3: TGTGCCAGTAGCGACTTAATGAACACTGAAGCTTTCTTT. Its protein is CASSDLMNTEAFF. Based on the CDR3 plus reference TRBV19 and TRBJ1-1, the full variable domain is DGGITQSPKYLFRKEGQNVTLSCEQNLNHDAMYWYRQDPGQGLRLIYYSQIVNDFQKGDIAEGYSVSREKKESFPLTVTSAQKNPTAFYLCASSDLMNTEAFFGQGTRLTVV.

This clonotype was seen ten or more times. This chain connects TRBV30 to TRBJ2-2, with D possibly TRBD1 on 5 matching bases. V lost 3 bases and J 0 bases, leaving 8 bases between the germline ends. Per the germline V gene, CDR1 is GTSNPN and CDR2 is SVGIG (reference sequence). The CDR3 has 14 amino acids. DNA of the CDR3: TGTGCCTGGAGGAAGGGGCCGAACACCGGGGAGCTGTTTTTT. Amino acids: CAWRKGPNTGELFF.

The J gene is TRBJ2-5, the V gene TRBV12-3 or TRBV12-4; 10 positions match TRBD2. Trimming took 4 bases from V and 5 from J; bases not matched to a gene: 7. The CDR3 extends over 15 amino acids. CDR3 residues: CASSWGLTSGETQYF. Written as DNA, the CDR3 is TGTGCCAGCAGTTGGGGCTTGACTAGCGGGGAGACCCAGTACTTC.

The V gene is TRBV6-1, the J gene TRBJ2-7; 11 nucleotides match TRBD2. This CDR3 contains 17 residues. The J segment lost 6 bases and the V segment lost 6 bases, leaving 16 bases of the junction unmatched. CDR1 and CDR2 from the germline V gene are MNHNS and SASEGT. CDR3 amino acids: CASRFSPSGRSRGEQYF. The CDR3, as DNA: TGTGCCAGCAGATTTTCTCCTAGCGGGAGGAGTCGCGGCGAGCAGTACTTC.

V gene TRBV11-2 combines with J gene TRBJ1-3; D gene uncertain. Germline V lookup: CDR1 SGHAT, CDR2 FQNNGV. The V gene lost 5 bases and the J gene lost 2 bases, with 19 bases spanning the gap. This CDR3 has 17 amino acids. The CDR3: CASSPRRGDPAGNTIYF. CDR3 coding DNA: TGTGCCAGCAGCCCCAGGCGAGGAGACCCAGCTGGAAACACCATATATTTT.

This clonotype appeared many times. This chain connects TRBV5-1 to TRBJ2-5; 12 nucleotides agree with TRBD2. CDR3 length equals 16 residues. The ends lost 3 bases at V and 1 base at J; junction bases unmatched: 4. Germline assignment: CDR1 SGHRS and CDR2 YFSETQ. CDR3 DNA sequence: TGCGCCAGCAGCTCTGGGGGACTAGCGGGCCAAGAGACCCAGTACTTC. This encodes CASSSGGLAGQETQYF.

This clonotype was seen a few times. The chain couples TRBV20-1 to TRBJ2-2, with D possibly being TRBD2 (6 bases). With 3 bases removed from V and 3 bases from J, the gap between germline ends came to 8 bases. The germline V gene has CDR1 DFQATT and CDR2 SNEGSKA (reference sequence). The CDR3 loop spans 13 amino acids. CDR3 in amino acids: CSASGGYTGELFF. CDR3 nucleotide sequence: TGCAGTGCTAGTGGGGGGTACACCGGGGAGCTGTTTTTT.

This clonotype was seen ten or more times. CDR3 sequence (DNA): TGTGCCAGCAGCCCAGGGGGACAGGGAGTTTGGGAGCAGTACTTC. It encodes CASSPGGQGVWEQYF. The rearrangement links TRBV9 to TRBJ2-7; 9 bases are shared with TRBD1. Germline CDR1 reads SGDLS; CDR2 reads YYNGEE. V shed 4 bases and J 7 bases; nucleotides not matched to a gene: 12. The CDR3 covers 15 residues. The whole variable domain, filled in from reference TRBV9 and TRBJ2-7, reads DSGVTQTPKHLITATGQRVTLRCSPRSGDLSVYWYQQSLDQGLQFLIQYYNGEERAKGNILERFSAQQFPDLHSELNLSSLELGDSALYFCASSPGGQGVWEQYFGPGTRLTVT.

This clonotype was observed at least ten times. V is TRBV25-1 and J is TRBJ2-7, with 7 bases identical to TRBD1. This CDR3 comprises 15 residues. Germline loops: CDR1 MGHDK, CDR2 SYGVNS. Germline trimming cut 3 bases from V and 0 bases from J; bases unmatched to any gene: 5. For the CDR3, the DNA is TGTGCCAGCAGTGAGGGACAGCCAAGCTCCTACGAGCAGTACTTC. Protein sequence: CASSEGQPSSYEQYF.

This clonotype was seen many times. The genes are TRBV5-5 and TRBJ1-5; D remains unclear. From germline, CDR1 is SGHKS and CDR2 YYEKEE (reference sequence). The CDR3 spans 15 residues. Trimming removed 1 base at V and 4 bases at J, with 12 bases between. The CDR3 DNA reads TGTGCCAGCAGCTTGTCGACCTCAGGTAATCAGCCCCAGCATTTT. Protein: CASSLSTSGNQPQHF. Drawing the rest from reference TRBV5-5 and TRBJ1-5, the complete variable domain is DAGVTQSPTHLIKTRGQQVTLRCSPISGHKSVSWYQQVLGQGPQFIFQYYEKEERGRGNFPDRFSARQFPNYSSELNVNALLLGDSALYLCASSLSTSGNQPQHFGDGTRLSIL.

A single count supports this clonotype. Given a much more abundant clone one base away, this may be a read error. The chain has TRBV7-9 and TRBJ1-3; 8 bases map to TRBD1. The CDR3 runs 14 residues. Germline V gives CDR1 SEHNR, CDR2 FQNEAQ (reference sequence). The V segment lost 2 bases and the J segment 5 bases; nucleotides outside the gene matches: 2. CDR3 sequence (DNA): TGTGCCAGCAGCTTAAACAGGGGGAGAAACACCATATATTTT. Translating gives CASSLNRGRNTIYF. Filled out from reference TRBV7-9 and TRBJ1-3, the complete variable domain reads DTGVSQNPRHKITKRGQNVTFRCDPISEHNRLYWYRQTLGQGPEFLTYFQNEAQLEKSRLLSDRFSAERPKGSFSTLEIQRTEQGDSAMYLCASSLNRGRNTIYFGEGSWLTVV.